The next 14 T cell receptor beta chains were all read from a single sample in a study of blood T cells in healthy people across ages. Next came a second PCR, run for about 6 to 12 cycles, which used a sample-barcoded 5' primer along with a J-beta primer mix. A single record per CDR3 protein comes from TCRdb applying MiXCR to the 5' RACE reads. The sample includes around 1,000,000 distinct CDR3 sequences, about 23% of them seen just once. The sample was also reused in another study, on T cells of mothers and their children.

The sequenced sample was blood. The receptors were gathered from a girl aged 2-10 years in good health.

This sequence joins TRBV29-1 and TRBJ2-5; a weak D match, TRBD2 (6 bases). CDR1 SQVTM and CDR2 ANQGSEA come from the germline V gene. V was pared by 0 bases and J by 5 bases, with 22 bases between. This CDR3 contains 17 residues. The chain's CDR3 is CSVEESVLGLPWETQYF. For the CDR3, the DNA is TGCAGCGTTGAAGAATCCGTCCTGGGACTGCCTTGGGAGACCCAGTACTTC. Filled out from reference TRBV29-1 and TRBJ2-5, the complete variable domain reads SAVISQKPSRDICQRGTSLTIQCQVDSQVTMMFWYRQQPGQSLTLIATANQGSEATYESGFVIDKFPISRPNLTFSTLTVSNMSPEDSSIYLCSVEESVLGLPWETQYFGPGTRLLVL.

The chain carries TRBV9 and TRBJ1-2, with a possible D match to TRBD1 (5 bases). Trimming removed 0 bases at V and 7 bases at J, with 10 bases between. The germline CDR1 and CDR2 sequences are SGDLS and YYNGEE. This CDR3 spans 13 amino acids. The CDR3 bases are TGTGCCAGCAGCGTAGGGCAGGGCGTTGGCTACACCTTC. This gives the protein CASSVGQGVGYTF.

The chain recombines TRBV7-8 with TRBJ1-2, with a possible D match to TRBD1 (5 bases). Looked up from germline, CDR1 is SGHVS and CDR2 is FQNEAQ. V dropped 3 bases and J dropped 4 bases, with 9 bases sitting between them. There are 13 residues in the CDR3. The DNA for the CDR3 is TGTGCCAGCAGCTTGGACAACCTCTATGGCTACACCTTC. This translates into CASSLDNLYGYTF.

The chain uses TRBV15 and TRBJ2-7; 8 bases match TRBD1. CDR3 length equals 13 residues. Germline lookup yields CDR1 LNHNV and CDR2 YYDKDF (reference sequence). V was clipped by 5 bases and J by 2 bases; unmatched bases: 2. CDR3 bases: TGTGCCACCAGCGGGGACAGGACCTACGAGCAGTACTTC. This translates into CATSGDRTYEQYF.

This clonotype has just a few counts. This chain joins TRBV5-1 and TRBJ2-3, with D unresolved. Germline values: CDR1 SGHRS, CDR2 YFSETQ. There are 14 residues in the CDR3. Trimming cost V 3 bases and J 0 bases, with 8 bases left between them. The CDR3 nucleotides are TGCGCCAGCAGCTCCAGTGCTAGCACAGATACGCAGTATTTT. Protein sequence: CASSSSASTDTQYF.

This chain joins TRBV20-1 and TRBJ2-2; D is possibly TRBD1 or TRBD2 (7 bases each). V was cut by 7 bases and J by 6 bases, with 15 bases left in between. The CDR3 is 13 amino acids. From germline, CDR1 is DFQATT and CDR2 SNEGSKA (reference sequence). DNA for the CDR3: TGCAGTGTTTGGGAGGGGGCGGCCGGGGAGCTGTTTTTT. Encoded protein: CSVWEGAAGELFF.

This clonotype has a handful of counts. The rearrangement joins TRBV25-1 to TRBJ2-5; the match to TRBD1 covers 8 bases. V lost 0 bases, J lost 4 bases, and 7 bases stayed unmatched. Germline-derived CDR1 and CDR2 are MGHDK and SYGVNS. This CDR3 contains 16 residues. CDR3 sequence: CASSEYLGQGGETQYF. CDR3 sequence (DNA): TGTGCCAGCAGTGAATATCTAGGACAGGGAGGAGAGACCCAGTACTTC.

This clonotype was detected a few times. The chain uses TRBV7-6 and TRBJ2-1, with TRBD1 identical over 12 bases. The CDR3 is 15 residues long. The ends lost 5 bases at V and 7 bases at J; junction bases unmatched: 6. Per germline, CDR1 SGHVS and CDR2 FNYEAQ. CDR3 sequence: CASSPGTGGRNEQFF. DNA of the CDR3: TGTGCCAGCAGCCCCGGGACAGGGGGCCGGAATGAGCAGTTCTTC.

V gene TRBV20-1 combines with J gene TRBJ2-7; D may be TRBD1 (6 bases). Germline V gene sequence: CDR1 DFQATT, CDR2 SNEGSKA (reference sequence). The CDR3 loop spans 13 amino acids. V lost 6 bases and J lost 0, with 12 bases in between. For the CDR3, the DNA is TGCAGTGCCCTACAGGGTAGCTCCTACGAGCAGTACTTC. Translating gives CSALQGSSYEQYF.

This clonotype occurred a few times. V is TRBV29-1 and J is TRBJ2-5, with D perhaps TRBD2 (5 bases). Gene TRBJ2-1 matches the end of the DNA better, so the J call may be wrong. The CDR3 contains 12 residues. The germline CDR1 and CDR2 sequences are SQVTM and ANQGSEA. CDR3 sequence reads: CSAITRGNEQFF. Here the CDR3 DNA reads TGCAGCGCCATTACTAGAGGCAATGAGCAGTTCTTC.

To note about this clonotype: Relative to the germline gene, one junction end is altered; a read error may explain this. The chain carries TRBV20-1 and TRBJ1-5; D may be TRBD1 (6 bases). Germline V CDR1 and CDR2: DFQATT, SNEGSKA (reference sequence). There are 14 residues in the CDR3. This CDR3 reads CGASGQIYNQPQHF. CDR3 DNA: TGCGGTGCCTCCGGACAGATCTACAATCAGCCCCAGCATTTT.

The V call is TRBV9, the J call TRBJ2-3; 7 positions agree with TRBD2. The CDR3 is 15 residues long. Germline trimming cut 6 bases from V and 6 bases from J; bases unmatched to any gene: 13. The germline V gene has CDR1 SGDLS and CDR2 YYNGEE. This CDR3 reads CASTNGGTGGDTQYF. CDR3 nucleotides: TGTGCCAGCACCAACGGGGGGACTGGAGGGGATACGCAGTATTTT.

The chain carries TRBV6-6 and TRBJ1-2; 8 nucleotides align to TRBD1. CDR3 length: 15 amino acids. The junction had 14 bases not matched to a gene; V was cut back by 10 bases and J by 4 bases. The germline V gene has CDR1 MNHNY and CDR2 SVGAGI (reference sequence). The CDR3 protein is CANRTSGQDGYGYTF. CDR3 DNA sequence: TGTGCCAACAGAACATCGGGACAGGACGGCTATGGCTACACCTTC.

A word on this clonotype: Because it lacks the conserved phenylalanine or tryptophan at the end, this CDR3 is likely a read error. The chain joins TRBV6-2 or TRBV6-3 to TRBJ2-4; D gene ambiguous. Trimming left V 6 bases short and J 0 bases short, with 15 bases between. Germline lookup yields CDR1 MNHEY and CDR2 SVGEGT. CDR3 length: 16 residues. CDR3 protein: CASRPDNYGAKNIQYL. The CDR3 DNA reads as TGTGCCAGCAGGCCCGACAACTACGGAGCCAAAAACATTCAGTACCTC.